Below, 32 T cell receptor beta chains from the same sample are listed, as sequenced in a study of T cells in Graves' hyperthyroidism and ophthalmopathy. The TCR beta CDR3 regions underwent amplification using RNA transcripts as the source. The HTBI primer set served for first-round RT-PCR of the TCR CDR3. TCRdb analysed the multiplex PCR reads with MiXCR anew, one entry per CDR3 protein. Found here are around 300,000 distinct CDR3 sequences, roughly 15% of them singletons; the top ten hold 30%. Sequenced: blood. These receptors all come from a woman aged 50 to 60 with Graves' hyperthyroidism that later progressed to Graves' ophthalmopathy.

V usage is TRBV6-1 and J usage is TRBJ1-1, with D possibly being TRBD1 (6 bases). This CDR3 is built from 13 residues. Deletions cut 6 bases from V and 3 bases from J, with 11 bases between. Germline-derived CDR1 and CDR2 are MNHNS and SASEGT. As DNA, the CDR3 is TGTGCCAGCAGAGTAGGACAGTACACTGAAGCTTTCTTT. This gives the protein CASRVGQYTEAFF.

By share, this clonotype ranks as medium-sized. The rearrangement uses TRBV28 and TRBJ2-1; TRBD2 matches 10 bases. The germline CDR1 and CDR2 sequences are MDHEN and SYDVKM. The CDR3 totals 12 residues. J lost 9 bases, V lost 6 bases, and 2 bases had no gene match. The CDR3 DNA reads TGTGCCAGCAGGTCTAGCGGGAGTGAGCAGTTCTTC. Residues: CASRSSGSEQFF.

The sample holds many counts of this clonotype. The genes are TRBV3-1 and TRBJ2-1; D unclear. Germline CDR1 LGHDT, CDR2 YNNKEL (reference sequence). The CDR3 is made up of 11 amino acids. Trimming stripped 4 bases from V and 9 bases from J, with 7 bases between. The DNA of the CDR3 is TGTGCCAGCAGCCTCCGTGGTGAGCAGTTCTTC. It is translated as CASSLRGEQFF.

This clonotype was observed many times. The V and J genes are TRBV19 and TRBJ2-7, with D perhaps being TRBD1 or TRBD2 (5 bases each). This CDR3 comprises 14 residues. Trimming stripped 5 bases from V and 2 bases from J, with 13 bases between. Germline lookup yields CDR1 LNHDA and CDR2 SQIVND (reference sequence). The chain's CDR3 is CASSPPGPAYEQYF. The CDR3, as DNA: TGTGCCAGTAGTCCGCCGGGACCAGCCTACGAGCAGTACTTC.

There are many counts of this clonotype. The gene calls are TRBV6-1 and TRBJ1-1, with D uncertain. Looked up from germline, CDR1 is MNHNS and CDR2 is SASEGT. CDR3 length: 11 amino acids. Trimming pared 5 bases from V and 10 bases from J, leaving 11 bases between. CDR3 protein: CASSYRQAAFF. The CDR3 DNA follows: TGTGCCAGCAGTTACCGCCAGGCAGCTTTCTTT.

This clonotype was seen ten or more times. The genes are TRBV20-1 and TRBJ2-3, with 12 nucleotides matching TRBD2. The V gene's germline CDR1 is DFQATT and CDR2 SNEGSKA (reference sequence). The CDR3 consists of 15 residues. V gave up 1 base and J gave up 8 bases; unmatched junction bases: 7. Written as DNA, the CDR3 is TGCAGTGCTAGAGGAAGACTAGCGGGAGAGGGTACGCAGTATTTT. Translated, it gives CSARGRLAGEGTQYF.

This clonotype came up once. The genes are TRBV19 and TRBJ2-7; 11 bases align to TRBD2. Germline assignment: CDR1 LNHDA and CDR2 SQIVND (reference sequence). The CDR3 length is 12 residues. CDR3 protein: CVRLPGLAAQYF. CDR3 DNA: TGTGTCCGCCTTCCGGGACTAGCGGCGCAGTACTTC.

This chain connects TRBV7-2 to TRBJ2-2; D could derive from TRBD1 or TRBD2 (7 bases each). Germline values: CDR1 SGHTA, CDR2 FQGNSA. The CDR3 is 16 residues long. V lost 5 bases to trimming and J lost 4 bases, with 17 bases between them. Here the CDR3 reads CASSPRSRGGTGELFF. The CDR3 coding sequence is TGTGCCAGCAGCCCACGATCCAGGGGGGGCACCGGGGAGCTGTTTTTT. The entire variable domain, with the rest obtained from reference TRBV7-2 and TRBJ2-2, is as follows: GAGVSQSPSNKVTEKGKDVELRCDPISGHTALYWYRQSLGQGLEFLIYFQGNSAPDKSGLPSDRFSAERTGGSVSTLTIQRTQQEDSAVYLCASSPRSRGGTGELFFGEGSRLTVL.

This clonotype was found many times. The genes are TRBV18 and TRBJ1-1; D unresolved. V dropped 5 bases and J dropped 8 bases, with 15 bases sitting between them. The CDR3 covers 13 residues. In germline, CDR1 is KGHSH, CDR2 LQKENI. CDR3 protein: CASSRQVSPEAFF. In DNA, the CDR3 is TGTGCCAGCTCAAGGCAGGTTTCCCCGGAAGCTTTCTTT. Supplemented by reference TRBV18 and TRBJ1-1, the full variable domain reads NAGVMQNPRHLVRRRGQEARLRCSPMKGHSHVYWYRQLPEEGLKFMVYLQKENIIDESGMPKERFSAEFPKEGPSILRIQQVVRGDSAAYFCASSRQVSPEAFFGQGTRLTVV.

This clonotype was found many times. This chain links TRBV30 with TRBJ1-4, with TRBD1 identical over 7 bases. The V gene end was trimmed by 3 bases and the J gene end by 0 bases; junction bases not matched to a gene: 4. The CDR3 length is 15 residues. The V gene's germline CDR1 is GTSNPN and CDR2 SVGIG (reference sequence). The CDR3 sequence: CAWRTGSATNEKLFF. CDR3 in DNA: TGTGCCTGGAGGACAGGGAGCGCAACTAATGAAAAACTGTTTTTT. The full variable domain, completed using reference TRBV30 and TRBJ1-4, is SQTIHQWPATLVQPVGSPLSLECTVEGTSNPNLYWYRQAAGRGLQLLFYSVGIGQISSEVPQNLSASRPQDRQFILSSKKLLLSDSGFYLCAWRTGSATNEKLFFGSGTQLSVL.

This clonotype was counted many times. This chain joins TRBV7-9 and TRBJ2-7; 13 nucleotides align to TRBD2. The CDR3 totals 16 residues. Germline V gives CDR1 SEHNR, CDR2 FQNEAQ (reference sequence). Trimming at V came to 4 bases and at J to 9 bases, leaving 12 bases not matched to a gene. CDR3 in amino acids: CASSSGTSGVPSRQYF. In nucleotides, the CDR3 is TGTGCCAGCAGCTCTGGGACTAGCGGGGTCCCCTCCAGGCAGTACTTC.

The CDR3 here is CASSLVWQGGVWDIQYF. The CDR3 DNA sequence: TGTGCCAGCAGCTTAGTTTGGCAGGGGGGCGTCTGGGACATTCAGTACTTC. The chain couples TRBV7-9 to TRBJ2-4; perhaps TRBD1 as D (7 bases). This CDR3 has 17 amino acids. CDR1 is SEHNR, CDR2 FQNEAQ, per germline (reference sequence). Trimming cost V 1 base and J 8 bases, with 21 bases left between them.

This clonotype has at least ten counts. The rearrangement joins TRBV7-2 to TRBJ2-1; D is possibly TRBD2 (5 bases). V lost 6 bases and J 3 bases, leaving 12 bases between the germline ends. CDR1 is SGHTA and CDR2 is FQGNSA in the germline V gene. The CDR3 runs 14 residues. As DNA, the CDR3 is TGTGCCAGCAGTCCAGGACTGAACTACAATGAGCAGTTCTTC. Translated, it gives CASSPGLNYNEQFF.

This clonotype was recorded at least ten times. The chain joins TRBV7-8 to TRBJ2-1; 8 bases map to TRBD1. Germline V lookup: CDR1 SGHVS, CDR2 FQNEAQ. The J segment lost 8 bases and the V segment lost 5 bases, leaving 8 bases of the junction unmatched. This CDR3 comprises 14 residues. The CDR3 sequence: CASSPRTGTDEQFF. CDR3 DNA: TGTGCCAGCAGCCCCCGGACAGGGACTGATGAGCAGTTCTTC.

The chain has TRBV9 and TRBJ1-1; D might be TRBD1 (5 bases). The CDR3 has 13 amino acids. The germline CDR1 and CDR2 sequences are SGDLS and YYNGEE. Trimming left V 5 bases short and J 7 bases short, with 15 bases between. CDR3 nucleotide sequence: TGTGCCAGCAGGCCTACGGGGACGAATGAAGCTTTCTTT. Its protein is CASRPTGTNEAFF.

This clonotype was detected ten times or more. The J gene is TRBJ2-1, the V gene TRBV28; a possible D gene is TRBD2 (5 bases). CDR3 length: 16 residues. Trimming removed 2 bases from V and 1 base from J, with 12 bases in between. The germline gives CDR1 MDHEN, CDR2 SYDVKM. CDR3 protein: CASSLRRAGSYNEQFF. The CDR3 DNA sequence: TGTGCCAGCAGTTTAAGGCGGGCGGGTTCCTACAATGAGCAGTTCTTC.

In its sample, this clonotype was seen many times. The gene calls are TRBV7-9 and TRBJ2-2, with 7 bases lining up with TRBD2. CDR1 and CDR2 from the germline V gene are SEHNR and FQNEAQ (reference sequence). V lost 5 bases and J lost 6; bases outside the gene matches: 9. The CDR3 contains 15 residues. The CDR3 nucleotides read TGTGCCAGCAGCCCGTCCTGGGCGGGAGCCGGGGAGCTGTTTTTT. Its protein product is CASSPSWAGAGELFF.

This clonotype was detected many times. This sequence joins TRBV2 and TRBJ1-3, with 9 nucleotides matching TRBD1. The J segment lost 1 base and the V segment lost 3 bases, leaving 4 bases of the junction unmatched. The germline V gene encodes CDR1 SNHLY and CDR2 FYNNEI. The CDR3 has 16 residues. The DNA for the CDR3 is TGTGCCAGCAGTGAGCGGGGGACAGGGTCTGGAAACACCATATATTTT. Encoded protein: CASSERGTGSGNTIYF.

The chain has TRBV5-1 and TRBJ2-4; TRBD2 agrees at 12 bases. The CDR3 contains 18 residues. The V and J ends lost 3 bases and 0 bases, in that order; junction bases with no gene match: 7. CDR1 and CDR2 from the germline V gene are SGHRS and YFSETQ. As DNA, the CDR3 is TGCGCCAGCAGCTCCGGGACTAGCGGGCTTCTAGCCAAAAACATTCAGTACTTC. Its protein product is CASSSGTSGLLAKNIQYF.

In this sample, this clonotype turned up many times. CDR3 region: CASSYMDRVETQYF. The CDR3 DNA follows: TGTGCCAGCAGTTACATGGACAGGGTGGAGACCCAGTACTTC. The V call is TRBV6-5, the J call TRBJ2-5; 8 bases align to TRBD1. The germline V gene encodes CDR1 MNHEY and CDR2 SVGAGI. Trimming cost V 2 bases and J 5 bases; bases outside gene matches: 4. The CDR3 covers 14 residues.

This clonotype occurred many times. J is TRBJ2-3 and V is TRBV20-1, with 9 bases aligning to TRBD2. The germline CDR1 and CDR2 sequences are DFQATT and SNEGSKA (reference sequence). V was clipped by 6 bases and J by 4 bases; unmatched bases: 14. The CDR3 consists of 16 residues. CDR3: CSAQRGTASGADTQYF. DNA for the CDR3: TGCAGTGCCCAGAGGGGGACGGCTAGCGGGGCAGATACGCAGTATTTT.

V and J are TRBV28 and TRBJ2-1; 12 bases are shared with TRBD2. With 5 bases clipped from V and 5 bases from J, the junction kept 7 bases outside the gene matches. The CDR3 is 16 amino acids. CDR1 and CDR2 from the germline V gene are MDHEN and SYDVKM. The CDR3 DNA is TGTGCCAGCAGTCCCGGGACTAGCGGGCCGAACAATGAGCAGTTCTTC. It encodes CASSPGTSGPNNEQFF. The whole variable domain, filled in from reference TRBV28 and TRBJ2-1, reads DVKVTQSSRYLVKRTGEKVFLECVQDMDHENMFWYRQDPGLGLRLIYFSYDVKMKEKGDIPEGYSVSREKKERFSLILESASTNQTSMYLCASSPGTSGPNNEQFFGPGTRLTVL.

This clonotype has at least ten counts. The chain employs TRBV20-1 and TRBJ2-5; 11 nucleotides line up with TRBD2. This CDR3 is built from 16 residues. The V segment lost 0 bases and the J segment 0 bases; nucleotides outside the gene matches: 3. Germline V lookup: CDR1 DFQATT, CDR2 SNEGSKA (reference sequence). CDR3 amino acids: CSARDGSGRDQETQYF. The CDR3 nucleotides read TGCAGTGCTAGAGACGGTAGCGGGAGGGACCAAGAGACCCAGTACTTC.

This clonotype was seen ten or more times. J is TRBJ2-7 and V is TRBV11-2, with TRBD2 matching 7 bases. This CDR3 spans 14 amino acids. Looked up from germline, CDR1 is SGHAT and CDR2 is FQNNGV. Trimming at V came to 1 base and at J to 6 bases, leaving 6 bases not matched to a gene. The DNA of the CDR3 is TGTGCCAGCAGCTTAGGCGGGAGTAGAGGCGAGCAGTACTTC. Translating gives CASSLGGSRGEQYF.

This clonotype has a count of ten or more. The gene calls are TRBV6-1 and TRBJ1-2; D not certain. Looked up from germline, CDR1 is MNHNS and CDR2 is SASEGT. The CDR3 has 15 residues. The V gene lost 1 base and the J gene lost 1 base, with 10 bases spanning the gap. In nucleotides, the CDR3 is TGTGCCAGCAGTGAAGAAGCAGTCCTTAACTATGGCTACACCTTC. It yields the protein CASSEEAVLNYGYTF.

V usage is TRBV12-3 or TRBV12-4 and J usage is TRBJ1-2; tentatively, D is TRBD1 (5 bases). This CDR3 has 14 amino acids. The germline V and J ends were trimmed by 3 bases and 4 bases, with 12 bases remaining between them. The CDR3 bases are TGTGCCAGCAGTTTCTCGGGGACGCTCTATGGCTACACCTTC. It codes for CASSFSGTLYGYTF.

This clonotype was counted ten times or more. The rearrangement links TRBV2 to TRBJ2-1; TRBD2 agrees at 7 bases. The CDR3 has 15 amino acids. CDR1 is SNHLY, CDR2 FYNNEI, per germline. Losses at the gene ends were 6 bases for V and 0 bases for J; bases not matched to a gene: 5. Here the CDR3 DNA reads TGTGCCAGCAGCCGCGGGAGTGGCTCCTACAATGAGCAGTTCTTC. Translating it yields CASSRGSGSYNEQFF.

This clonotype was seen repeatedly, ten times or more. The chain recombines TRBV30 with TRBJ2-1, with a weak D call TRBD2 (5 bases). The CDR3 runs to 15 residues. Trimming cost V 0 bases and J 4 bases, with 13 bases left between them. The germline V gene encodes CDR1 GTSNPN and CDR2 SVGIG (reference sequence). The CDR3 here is CAWSVRAGRYNEQFF. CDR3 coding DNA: TGTGCCTGGAGTGTGAGGGCGGGTAGGTACAATGAGCAGTTCTTC.

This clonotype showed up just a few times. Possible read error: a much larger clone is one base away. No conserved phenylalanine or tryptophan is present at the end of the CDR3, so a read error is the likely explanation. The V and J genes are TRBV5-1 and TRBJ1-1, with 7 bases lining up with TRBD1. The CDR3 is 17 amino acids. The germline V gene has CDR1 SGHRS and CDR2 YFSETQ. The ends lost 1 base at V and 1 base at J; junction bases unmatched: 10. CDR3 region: CASSLLGQGVSNTEAFL. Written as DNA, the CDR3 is TGCGCCAGCAGCTTGTTAGGGCAGGGGGTTTCGAACACTGAAGCTTTCCTT.

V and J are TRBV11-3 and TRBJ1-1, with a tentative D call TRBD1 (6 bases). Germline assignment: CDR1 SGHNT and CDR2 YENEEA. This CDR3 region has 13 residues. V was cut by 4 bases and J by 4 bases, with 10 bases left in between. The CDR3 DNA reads TGTGCCAGCAGCTACGGGGGGGCCACTGAAGCTTTCTTT. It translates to CASSYGGATEAFF.

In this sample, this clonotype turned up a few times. CDR3: CASSVGRTSSYEQYF. CDR3 in DNA: TGTGCCAGCAGCGTAGGGAGGACTAGCTCCTACGAGCAGTACTTC. This chain uses TRBV9 with TRBJ2-7; 7 positions match TRBD2. V shed 0 bases and J 0 bases; nucleotides not matched to a gene: 3. CDR1 and CDR2 from the germline V gene are SGDLS and YYNGEE. The CDR3 covers 15 residues.

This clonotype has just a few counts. The CDR3 loop reads CASSLKGGLGQPQHF. The CDR3 DNA reads as TGTGCCAGTAGTCTCAAAGGAGGGCTCGGCCAGCCCCAGCATTTT. The chain is built from TRBV19 and TRBJ1-5, with unresolved D. CDR1 and CDR2 (germline): LNHDA, SQIVND (reference sequence). This CDR3 is built from 15 residues. V was clipped by 5 bases and J by 7 bases, with 18 bases between them.